This TCR beta chain was documented in a study of technical replicates of blood from a handful of donors. TCRdb's copy holds only in-frame clones and misses some; the assay was immunoSEQ multiplex PCR. The sample carries under 85,000 clones, about 93% recorded once. The CDR3 length is 15 residues. The germline CDR1 and CDR2 sequences are GTSNPN and SVGIG (reference sequence). Between the trimmed V and J ends, which lost 4 bases and 1 base, there was a span of 17 bases. This rearrangement joins TRBV30 to TRBJ2-7; D gene ambiguous. Sequenced: T cells isolated from PBMCs. The origin of this receptor is a human donor in good health. CDR3 sequence: CAWIGRSQWSYEQYF. As DNA, the CDR3 is TGTGCCTGGATTGGTAGGTCACAGTGGTCCTACGAGCAGTACTTC. The whole variable domain, remainder taken from reference TRBV30 and TRBJ2-7, is SQTIHQWPATLVQPVGSPLSLECTVEGTSNPNLYWYRQAAGRGLQLLFYSVGIGQISSEVPQNLSASRPQDRQFILSSKKLLLSDSGFYLCAWIGRSQWSYEQYFGPGTRLTVT.